The rows below give T cell receptor beta chains drawn from one sample of a study of cytomegalovirus exposure and HLA in healthy donors. Produced via immunoSEQ multiplex PCR; TCRdb's table is partial and in-frame only. The sample lists around 120,000 clones, around 62% occurring once. The sequencing sample was made of PBMCs. The source of these receptors is a woman in her forties in good health and CMV-seropositive. Both conserved end residues are trimmed from each CDR3.

V gene	J gene	CDR3 protein
TRBV5-6	TRBJ2-7	ASSLVGGTGAYEQY
TRBV28	TRBJ2-1	ASSLAGGPLNEQF
TRBV4-3	TRBJ2-3	ASSQDLLAGGSNTQY
TRBV7-2	TRBJ1-6	ASSLVQGHNSPLH
TRBV2	TRBJ1-5	ASSNRDRASRPQH
TRBV5-1	TRBJ2-1	ASSLISGISYNEQF
TRBV19	TRBJ2-7	ASSPTQGAVYEQY
TRBV7-2	TRBJ2-3	ASSLGSGTTY
TRBV5-4	TRBJ2-3	ASSLGKTSDTDTQY
TRBV4-2	TRBJ2-3	ASSQDPLGGDTQY
TRBV4-3	TRBJ2-1	ASSQGLAGGHEQF
TRBV10-1	TRBJ1-3	ASSVGHSGNTIY
TRBV5-4	TRBJ2-3	ASSFQGYTDTQY
TRBV5-6	TRBJ1-1	ASSLPGEEAF
TRBV12-5	TRBJ1-1	ASGLGTGILNTEAF